The next 16 T cell receptor beta chains were all read from a single sample in a study of shared clonotypes between healthy human individuals. Generated by immunoSEQ multiplex PCR, the TCRdb table keeps only in-frame clones and is missing some. The data contain around 2.5 million clones, over 85% of them singletons. The sequenced sample was naive CD4+ T cells from PBMCs. Subset: CD45RA+ positively selected. The receptors derive from a man aged 18-30 years in good health. Some clones in this sample may be carry-over from other donors' samples.

For the CDR3, the DNA is TGTGCCATCAGTGAGTCTTTGGAGCCGACTCAGCCCCTCCACTTT. This translates into CAISESLEPTQPLHF. This chain uses TRBV10-3 with TRBJ1-6; no clear D. Germline V gives CDR1 ENHRY, CDR2 SYGVKD. The CDR3 length is 15 residues. V gave up 0 bases and J gave up 13 bases, with 16 bases separating them.

Note on this clone: Other DNA sequences from this sample encode an identical CDR3 as well. This chain uses TRBV27 with TRBJ2-2; D gene ambiguous. Per the germline V gene, CDR1 is MNHEY and CDR2 is SMNVEV (reference sequence). Trimming took off 2 bases at V and 5 bases at J, with 12 bases between the two ends. CDR3 length equals 15 residues. CDR3 loop: CASSLLARGTGELFF. The CDR3 DNA sequence: TGTGCCAGCAGTTTACTGGCGAGAGGTACCGGGGAGCTGTTTTTT.

The CDR3 region has the DNA TGTGCCAGCAGTGGACTAGCGGGGCGTGAGCAGTTCTTC. Its translation is CASSGLAGREQFF. The V gene is TRBV6-1, the J gene TRBJ2-1; 11 bases match TRBD2. Germline assignment: CDR1 MNHNS and CDR2 SASEGT. The CDR3 runs to 13 residues. Germline trimming cut 4 bases from V and 9 bases from J; bases unmatched to any gene: 2.

The chain employs TRBV19 and TRBJ2-7, with 7 positions matching TRBD2. CDR1 and CDR2 from the germline V gene are LNHDA and SQIVND (reference sequence). The junction had 11 bases not matched to a gene; V was cut back by 1 base and J by 2 bases. The length of the CDR3 is 17 residues. In nucleotides, the CDR3 is TGTGCCAGTAGTATAGTAGGTGGGGCTAGCGGCGCCTACGAGCAGTACTTC. This translates into CASSIVGGASGAYEQYF. Complete variable domain (other parts from reference TRBV19 and TRBJ2-7): DGGITQSPKYLFRKEGQNVTLSCEQNLNHDAMYWYRQDPGQGLRLIYYSQIVNDFQKGDIAEGYSVSREKKESFPLTVTSAQKNPTAFYLCASSIVGGASGAYEQYFGPGTRLTVT.

The chain carries TRBV7-7 and TRBJ2-3; D possibly uses TRBD1 or TRBD2 (5 bases each). V lost 3 bases and J 2 bases, leaving 9 bases between the germline ends. Germline CDR1 reads SSHAT; CDR2 reads FNYEAQ (reference sequence). This CDR3 region has 14 residues. The CDR3 DNA follows: TGTGCCAGCAGCTTGGGACGGATCACAGATACGCAGTATTTT. Its translation: CASSLGRITDTQYF. The whole variable domain, filled in from reference TRBV7-7 and TRBJ2-3, reads GAGVSQSPRYKVTKRGQDVTLRCDPISSHATLYWYQQALGQGPEFLTYFNYEAQPDKSGLPSDRFSAERPEGSISTLTIQRTEQRDSAMYRCASSLGRITDTQYFGPGTRLTVL.

This clone was found once. The rearrangement joins TRBV4-3 to TRBJ2-3, with 9 nucleotides matching TRBD1. Trimming removed 4 bases from V and 2 bases from J; junction bases left unmatched: 16. The CDR3 has 19 residues. Germline V gene lookup returns CDR1 LGHNA and CDR2 YSLEER. As DNA, the CDR3 is TGCGCCAGCAGCCGTCGACTCCCCGAACAGGGGGCCCACACAGATACGCAGTATTTT. It encodes CASSRRLPEQGAHTDTQYF.

The CDR3 region is CASSRPGMETQYF. In nucleotides, the CDR3 is TGTGCCAGCAGCCGACCAGGGATGGAGACCCAGTACTTC. V gene TRBV9 combines with J gene TRBJ2-5, with D perhaps TRBD1 (5 bases). The CDR3 runs 13 residues. Germline CDR1 reads SGDLS; CDR2 reads YYNGEE. V was shortened by 4 bases and J by 5 bases, with 12 bases between the two germline ends.

This clone appeared a few times. Other DNA variants within this sample encode the same CDR3. The gene calls are TRBV9 and TRBJ2-1; tentatively, D is TRBD1 (6 bases). Germline values: CDR1 SGDLS, CDR2 YYNGEE. V was trimmed by 4 bases and J by 0 bases, leaving 11 bases between them. This CDR3 has 15 amino acids. DNA for the CDR3: TGTGCCAGCAGCCCAGAGGGGGACTCCTACAATGAGCAGTTCTTC. It yields the protein CASSPEGDSYNEQFF.

The chain is built from TRBV9 and TRBJ2-2; 12 nucleotides line up with TRBD2. V gave up 4 bases and J gave up 4 bases; unmatched junction bases: 5. This CDR3 is built from 16 residues. Germline assignment: CDR1 SGDLS and CDR2 YYNGEE. The CDR3 reads CASSPLAGGPTGELFF. DNA of the CDR3: TGTGCCAGCAGCCCCCTAGCGGGAGGGCCCACCGGGGAGCTGTTTTTT.

The V and J genes are TRBV4-3 and TRBJ2-7; 8 nucleotides align to TRBD2. From germline, CDR1 is LGHNA and CDR2 YSLEER. The J segment lost 6 bases and the V segment lost 0 bases, leaving 10 bases of the junction unmatched. The CDR3 spans 16 residues. As DNA, the CDR3 is TGCGCCAGCAGCCAAGATGTGGCGGGAGGAGTGGCCGAGCAGTACTTC. Protein product: CASSQDVAGGVAEQYF.

The chain carries TRBV5-1 and TRBJ2-5; D gene unclear. Trimming cost V 2 bases and J 1 base, with 12 bases left between them. The germline V gene encodes CDR1 SGHRS and CDR2 YFSETQ. This CDR3 spans 15 amino acids. For the CDR3, the DNA is TGCGCCAGCAGCTTAAATGGTCCTCTCCAAGAGACCCAGTACTTC. Protein: CASSLNGPLQETQYF.

The chain carries TRBV11-3 and TRBJ2-7, with D possibly being TRBD1 or TRBD2 (5 bases each). Germline V lookup: CDR1 SGHNT, CDR2 YENEEA. The germline V and J ends were trimmed by 5 bases and 7 bases, with 12 bases remaining between them. CDR3 length: 12 residues. The CDR3 nucleotides read TGTGCCAGCAGCAGGGGACCCTCGGAGCAGTACTTC. As protein: CASSRGPSEQYF.

Details on this clone: A read error may explain this, as a much larger clone is one base away. The chain links TRBV27 to TRBJ2-5; the D is unclear. V lost 2 bases, J lost 2 bases, and 0 bases lay in between. The CDR3 is 11 residues long. Germline CDR1 reads MNHEY; CDR2 reads SMNVEV (reference sequence). CDR3 residues: CASSLQETQYF. The CDR3 nucleotides read TGTGCCAGCAGTTTACAAGAGACCCAGTACTTC.

Concerning this clone itself: Other DNA sequences from this sample encode an identical CDR3 as well. The chain joins TRBV28 to TRBJ2-1; D remains ambiguous. Trimming removed 5 bases at V and 4 bases at J, with 3 bases between. Germline V gene data show CDR1 as MDHEN and CDR2 as SYDVKM. This CDR3 region has 11 residues. CDR3 sequence reads: CASSPYNEQFF. The CDR3 coding sequence is TGTGCCAGCAGTCCTTACAATGAGCAGTTCTTC. The full variable domain, rest sourced from reference TRBV28 and TRBJ2-1, is DVKVTQSSRYLVKRTGEKVFLECVQDMDHENMFWYRQDPGLGLRLIYFSYDVKMKEKGDIPEGYSVSREKKERFSLILESASTNQTSMYLCASSPYNEQFFGPGTRLTVL.

V usage is TRBV10-3 and J usage is TRBJ1-5, with D unresolved. This CDR3 has 15 amino acids. Germline V CDR1 and CDR2: ENHRY, SYGVKD. Trimming removed 3 bases from V and 2 bases from J, with 11 bases in between. The CDR3 nucleotides read TGTGCCATCAGTGATTATGCGGTTGGCAATCAGCCCCAGCATTTT. This sequence encodes CAISDYAVGNQPQHF.

This chain connects TRBV5-4 to TRBJ1-1; D gene unclear. V was trimmed by 1 base and J by 1 base, leaving 14 bases between them. The CDR3 runs to 16 residues. The germline CDR1 and CDR2 sequences are SGHNT and YYREEE (reference sequence). This chain's CDR3 is CASSLFWAAGNTEAFF. CDR3 DNA: TGTGCCAGCAGCTTGTTTTGGGCAGCCGGGAACACTGAAGCTTTCTTT.